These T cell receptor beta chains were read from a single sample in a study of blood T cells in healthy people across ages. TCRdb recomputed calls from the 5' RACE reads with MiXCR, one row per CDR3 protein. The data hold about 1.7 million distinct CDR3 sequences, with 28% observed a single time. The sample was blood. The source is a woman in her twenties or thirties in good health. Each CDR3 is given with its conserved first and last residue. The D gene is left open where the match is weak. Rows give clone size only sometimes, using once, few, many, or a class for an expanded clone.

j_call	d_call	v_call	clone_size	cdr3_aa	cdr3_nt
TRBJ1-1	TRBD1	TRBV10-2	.	CASSSRGQAMGAFF	TGCGCCAGCAGTTCACGTGGACAGGCAATGGGAGCTTTCTTT
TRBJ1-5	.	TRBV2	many	CASKQFNQPQHF	TGTGCCAGCAAACAGTTCAATCAGCCCCAGCATTTT
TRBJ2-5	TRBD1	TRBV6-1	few	CASSGTGSRTQYF	TGTGCCAGCAGTGGGACAGGCTCTCGGACCCAGTACTTC
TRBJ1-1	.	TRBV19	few	CASSIRQGDTEAFF	TGTGCCAGTAGTATCCGGCAGGGTGACACTGAAGCTTTCTTT
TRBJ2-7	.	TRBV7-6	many	CASSLGPDYEQYF	TGTGCCAGCAGCTTAGGGCCAGACTACGAGCAGTACTTC
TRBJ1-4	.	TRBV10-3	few	CAISEGQAPEKLFF	TGTGCCATCAGTGAGGGGCAGGCTCCAGAAAAACTGTTTTTT
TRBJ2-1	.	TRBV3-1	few	CASSHGGAREQFF	TGTGCCAGCAGCCATGGGGGGGCGAGGGAGCAGTTCTTC
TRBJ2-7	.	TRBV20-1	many	CSAPIYGGQSPYEQYF	TGCAGTGCTCCTATTTATGGGGGGCAGTCTCCCTACGAGCAGTACTTC
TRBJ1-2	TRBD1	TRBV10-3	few	CAITGGSNYGYTF	TGTGCCATAACAGGGGGATCAAACTATGGCTACACCTTC
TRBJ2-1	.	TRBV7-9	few	CASSPQGQSSYNEQFF	TGTGCCAGCAGTCCTCAGGGGCAGAGCTCCTACAATGAGCAGTTCTTC
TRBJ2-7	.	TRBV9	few	CASSGEGQAYEQYF	TGTGCCAGCAGCGGGGAGGGACAGGCGTACGAGCAGTACTTC
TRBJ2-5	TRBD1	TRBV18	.	CASSPRTGEETQDF	TGTGCCAGCTCACCACGGACAGGGGAAGAGACCCAGGACTTC
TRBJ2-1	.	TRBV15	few	CATSRWGPVDNEQFF	TGTGCCACCAGCAGATGGGGTCCCGTAGACAATGAGCAGTTCTTC
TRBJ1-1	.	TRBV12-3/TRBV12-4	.	CASSFGQGEAFF	TGTGCCAGCAGTTTCGGGCAGGGGGAAGCTTTCTTT
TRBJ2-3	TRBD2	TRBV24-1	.	CATAGVEANTQYF	TGTGCCACCGCGGGAGTAGAGGCAAATACGCAGTATTTT
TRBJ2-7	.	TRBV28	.	CASSPPPLYEQYF	TGTGCCAGCAGCCCCCCCCCCCTCTACGAGCAGTACTTC
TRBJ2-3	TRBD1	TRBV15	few	CATSRASNRGSTDTQYF	TGTGCCACCAGCAGGGCATCTAACAGGGGGAGCACAGATACGCAGTATTTT
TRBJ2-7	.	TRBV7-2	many	CASSPGVVFKEQYF	TGTGCCAGCAGTCCCGGAGTAGTGTTTAAGGAGCAGTACTTC
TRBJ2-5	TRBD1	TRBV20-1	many	CSAPKGQGQETQYF	TGCAGTGCACCAAAAGGACAGGGGCAAGAGACCCAGTACTTC
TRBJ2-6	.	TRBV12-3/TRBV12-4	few	CASSFSPRGANVLTF	TGTGCCAGCAGTTTTTCCCCTAGGGGGGCCAACGTCCTGACTTTC
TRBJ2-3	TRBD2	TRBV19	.	CASKALANTDTQYF	TGTGCCAGTAAGGCACTAGCGAACACAGATACGCAGTATTTT
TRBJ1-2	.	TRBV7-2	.	CASSSPPDSRGYTF	TGTGCCAGCAGCTCCCCCCCGGACAGTCGCGGCTACACCTTC
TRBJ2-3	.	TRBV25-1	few	CASSEQLDTQYF	TGTGCCAGCAGTGAGCAACTAGATACGCAGTATTTT
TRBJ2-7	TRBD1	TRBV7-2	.	CASSSAAGQGAYEQYF	TGTGCCAGCAGCTCTGCCGCCGGACAGGGGGCTTACGAGCAGTACTTC
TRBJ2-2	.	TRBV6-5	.	CASTPGLNTGELFF	TGTGCCAGCACGCCGGGACTGAACACCGGGGAGCTGTTTTTT
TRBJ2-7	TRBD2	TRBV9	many	CASSVGLAETYEQYF	TGTGCCAGCAGCGTAGGGCTAGCGGAAACCTACGAGCAGTACTTC
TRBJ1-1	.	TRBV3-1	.	CASRMEGEAFF	TGTGCCAGCAGGATGGAGGGGGAAGCTTTCTTT
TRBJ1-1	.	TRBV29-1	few	CSVLRGMGGTEAFF	TGCAGCGTTCTAAGGGGGATGGGAGGAACTGAAGCTTTCTTT
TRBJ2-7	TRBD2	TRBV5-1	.	CASSLTAGGTSEQYF	TGCGCCAGCAGCTTGACGGCGGGGGGCACCAGTGAGCAGTACTTC
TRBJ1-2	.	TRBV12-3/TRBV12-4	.	CASSLLGWDYGYTF	TGTGCCAGCAGTTTACTGGGATGGGACTATGGCTACACCTTC
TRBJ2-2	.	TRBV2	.	CASSGQTTGELFF	TGTGCCAGCAGCGGACAGACCACCGGGGAGCTGTTTTTT
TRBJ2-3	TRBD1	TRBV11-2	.	CASSYVGQALDTQYF	TGTGCCAGCAGCTATGTGGGACAGGCCCTAGATACGCAGTATTTT
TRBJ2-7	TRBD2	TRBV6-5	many	CASSYSGSGDSYEQYF	TGTGCCAGCAGTTACTCAGGGAGCGGGGATTCCTACGAGCAGTACTTC
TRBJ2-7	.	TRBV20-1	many	CSAETSSYEQYF	TGCAGCGCGGAGACTAGCTCCTACGAGCAGTACTTC
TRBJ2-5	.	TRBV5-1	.	CASSLGGTAGPETQYF	TGCGCCAGCAGCCTGGGTGGGACTGCAGGACCGGAGACCCAGTACTTC
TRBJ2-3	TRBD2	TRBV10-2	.	CASRAIAGGPTDTQYF	TGCGCCAGCAGGGCGATAGCGGGGGGCCCCACAGATACGCAGTATTTT
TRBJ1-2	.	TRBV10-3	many	CAISETGPYGYTF	TGTGCCATCAGTGAGACAGGACCCTATGGCTACACCTTC
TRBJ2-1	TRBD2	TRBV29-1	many	CSCGSNEQFF	TGCAGCTGCGGGAGTAATGAGCAGTTCTTC
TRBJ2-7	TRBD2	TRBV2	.	CASSEIFGGLAGGAYNEQYF	TGTGCCAGCAGTGAGATTTTCGGGGGACTAGCGGGAGGGGCGTACAATGAGCAGTACTTC
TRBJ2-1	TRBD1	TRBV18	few	CASSSGTGTWDEQFF	TGTGCCAGCTCATCCGGGACAGGGACTTGGGATGAGCAGTTCTTC
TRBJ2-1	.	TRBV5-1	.	CASSGRQEVDEQFF	TGCGCCAGCAGCGGACGACAGGAAGTGGATGAGCAGTTCTTC
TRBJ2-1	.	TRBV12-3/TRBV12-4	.	CASQIGQLYNEQFF	TGTGCCAGCCAAATCGGACAGCTCTACAATGAGCAGTTCTTC
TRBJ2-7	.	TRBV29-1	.	CSVESRYNEQYF	TGCAGCGTTGAATCGAGGTACAATGAGCAGTACTTC
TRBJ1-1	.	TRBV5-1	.	CASSTGTNTEAFF	TGCGCCAGCAGCACAGGGACGAACACTGAAGCTTTCTTT
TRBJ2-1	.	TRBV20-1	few	CSATSRRAYNEQFF	TGCAGTGCTACCTCGCGGAGGGCCTACAATGAGCAGTTCTTC
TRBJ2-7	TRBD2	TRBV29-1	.	CSVGVSGGTYEQYF	TGCAGCGTTGGTGTTAGCGGGGGGACTTACGAGCAGTACTTC
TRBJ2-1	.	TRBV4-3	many	CASSQVRASSYNEQFF	TGCGCCAGCAGCCAAGTTCGCGCTTCGTCCTACAATGAGCAGTTCTTC
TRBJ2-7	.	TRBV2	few	CAGRPDGTYGQYF	TGTGCCGGCAGGCCGGACGGGACCTACGGGCAGTACTTC
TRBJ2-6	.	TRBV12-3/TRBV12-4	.	CASRKPGVFSSGANVLTF	TGTGCCAGCAGAAAACCGGGGGTCTTCAGCTCTGGGGCCAACGTCCTGACTTTC
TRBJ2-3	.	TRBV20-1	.	CSASSRASQYF	TGCAGTGCTAGCAGTAGAGCATCGCAGTATTTT
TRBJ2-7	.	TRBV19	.	CASSTSRRRYEQYF	TGTGCCAGTAGCACTAGCAGGAGGAGGTACGAGCAGTACTTC
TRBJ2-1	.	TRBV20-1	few	CSAREETGNEQFF	TGCAGTGCTAGAGAAGAGACAGGCAATGAGCAGTTCTTC
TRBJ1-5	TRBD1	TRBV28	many	CASQGVNSNQPQHF	TGTGCCAGTCAGGGGGTGAACAGCAATCAGCCCCAGCATTTT
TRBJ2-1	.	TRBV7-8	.	CASSLGYQRNEQFF	TGTGCCAGCAGCTTAGGATATCAAAGGAATGAGCAGTTCTTC